Listed here are 26 T cell receptor beta chains from one sample, sequenced in a study of CD8 T cells in Susac syndrome. Random hexamers served to reverse transcribe about 0.45 to 1 ug RNA. A single record per CDR3 protein comes from TCRdb applying MiXCR to the immunoSEQ multiplex PCR reads. The top ten hold less than 0.95% of the sample, which has approximately 74,000 distinct CDR3 sequences, about 93% seen once. The material sequenced was CD8+ T cells from PBMCs. Every receptor here comes from a human donor with Susac syndrome.

The J gene is TRBJ1-2, the V gene TRBV2; 8 bases map to TRBD1. The CDR3 is 14 amino acids. Unmatched junction bases numbered 6, after V lost 3 bases and J lost 6 bases. Germline V lookup: CDR1 SNHLY, CDR2 FYNNEI. CDR3 loop: CASSDGQGRDGYTF. The CDR3 nucleotides are TGTGCCAGCAGTGACGGACAGGGAAGGGATGGCTACACCTTC.

The chain links TRBV27 to TRBJ1-2, with a weak D call TRBD1 (5 bases). The germline V and J ends were trimmed by 5 bases and 6 bases, with 13 bases remaining between them. Germline V gene lookup returns CDR1 MNHEY and CDR2 SMNVEV (reference sequence). The CDR3 length is 13 residues. The CDR3 nucleotides are TGTGCCAGCAGTCTGGGGCACGCTAATGGCTACACCTTC. Amino acids: CASSLGHANGYTF.

This rearrangement joins TRBV30 to TRBJ1-1; D call uncertain. Germline V gene data show CDR1 as GTSNPN and CDR2 as SVGIG (reference sequence). Trimming pared 2 bases from V and 7 bases from J, leaving 11 bases between. The CDR3 is 12 residues long. CDR3 nucleotide sequence: TGTGCCTGGAGTCTTTCATTTGGTGAAGCTTTCTTT. The encoded protein is CAWSLSFGEAFF. Looking up the rest from reference TRBV30 and TRBJ1-1 gives the full variable domain: SQTIHQWPATLVQPVGSPLSLECTVEGTSNPNLYWYRQAAGRGLQLLFYSVGIGQISSEVPQNLSASRPQDRQFILSSKKLLLSDSGFYLCAWSLSFGEAFFGQGTRLTVV.

This clonotype has only one observation. CDR3 amino acids: CASSSKGGQPSYEQYF. The CDR3 region has the DNA TGTGCCAGCAGTTCCAAGGGAGGACAGCCCTCCTACGAGCAGTACTTC. V is TRBV12-3 or TRBV12-4 and J is TRBJ2-7; D is perhaps TRBD1 or TRBD2 (6 bases each). The CDR3 sequence is 16 residues long. V lost 4 bases, J lost 0 bases, and 16 bases lay in between.

The chain recombines TRBV30 with TRBJ2-7; 8 bases are a match to TRBD2. The ends lost 0 bases at V and 2 bases at J; junction bases unmatched: 9. There are 16 residues in the CDR3. Germline assignment: CDR1 GTSNPN and CDR2 SVGIG (reference sequence). The CDR3 DNA reads TGTGCCTGGAGTGTGCCCTCGGGGACTAGGCCCTACGAGCAGTACTTC. Translation gives CAWSVPSGTRPYEQYF.

The chain is built from TRBV13 and TRBJ1-2; possibly TRBD1 for D (6 bases). V was clipped by 2 bases and J by 5 bases, with 12 bases between them. This CDR3 contains 14 residues. Germline V gene data show CDR1 as PRHDT and CDR2 as FYEKMQ (reference sequence). The CDR3 protein is CASSLIQGDYGYTF. CDR3 DNA sequence: TGTGCCAGCAGCTTAATACAGGGAGATTATGGCTACACCTTC. Variable domain in full (rest from reference TRBV13 and TRBJ1-2): AAGVIQSPRHLIKEKRETATLKCYPIPRHDTVYWYQQGPGQDPQFLISFYEKMQSDKGSIPDRFSAQQFSDYHSELNMSSLELGDSALYFCASSLIQGDYGYTFGSGTRLTVV.

V and J are TRBV3-1 and TRBJ2-3, with D tentatively TRBD2 (5 bases). Germline V lookup: CDR1 LGHDT, CDR2 YNNKEL (reference sequence). V was shortened by 0 bases and J by 4 bases, with 11 bases between the two germline ends. The CDR3 consists of 15 residues. In nucleotides, the CDR3 is TGTGCCAGCAGCCAAGATAACCGGGGAGCAGATACGCAGTATTTT. Translation: CASSQDNRGADTQYF.

This clonotype came up once. This chain joins TRBV19 and TRBJ2-7; 9 bases line up with TRBD2. The CDR3 sequence is 15 residues long. Germline V CDR1 and CDR2: LNHDA, SQIVND (reference sequence). V trimming: 0 bases; J trimming: 2 bases; junction bases outside the gene matches: 2. CDR3 in amino acids: CASSIEASGTYEQYF. CDR3 DNA: TGTGCCAGTAGTATAGAGGCTAGCGGGACCTACGAGCAGTACTTC.

The V and J genes are TRBV7-9 and TRBJ2-7; no definite D call. The CDR3 runs 12 residues. Per germline, CDR1 SEHNR and CDR2 FQNEAQ (reference sequence). The V and J ends lost 6 bases and 5 bases respectively, with 11 bases between them. In DNA form, the CDR3 reads TGTGCCAGCAGATCCCCCGGAGACGAGCAGTACTTC. Amino acid sequence: CASRSPGDEQYF.

This clonotype was detected once. The rearrangement links TRBV27 to TRBJ1-5; 8 bases map to TRBD1. This CDR3 region has 14 residues. Germline loops: CDR1 MNHEY, CDR2 SMNVEV (reference sequence). With V trimmed by 11 bases and J by 7 bases, 13 bases remained unmatched. The DNA for the CDR3 is TGTGCCGTCCGACAGGGGACTTTCCAACAGCCCCAGCATTTT. Protein: CAVRQGTFQQPQHF.

The chain uses TRBV5-1 and TRBJ2-7; the D is unclear. The CDR3 is 11 residues long. Germline assignment: CDR1 SGHRS and CDR2 YFSETQ. V was cut by 6 bases and J by 6 bases, with 10 bases left in between. The CDR3 reads CASTLAGEQYF. CDR3 sequence (DNA): TGCGCCAGCACCCTCGCTGGCGAGCAGTACTTC. The complete variable domain, with remaining parts taken from reference TRBV5-1 and TRBJ2-7, reads KAGVTQTPRYLIKTRGQQVTLSCSPISGHRSVSWYQQTPGQGLQFLFEYFSETQRNKGNFPGRFSGRQFSNSRSEMNVSTLELGDSALYLCASTLAGEQYFGPGTRLTVT.

The V and J genes are TRBV5-6 and TRBJ2-2; D uncertain. Germline V lookup: CDR1 SGHDT, CDR2 YYEEEE. This CDR3 comprises 11 residues. The V and J ends lost 7 bases and 2 bases respectively, with 3 bases between them. CDR3 amino acids: CASSNTGELFF. CDR3 nucleotides: TGTGCCAGCTCAAACACCGGGGAGCTGTTTTTT.

This chain connects TRBV28 to TRBJ2-7; weak D call: TRBD2 (7 bases). The CDR3 runs to 17 residues. Germline lookup yields CDR1 MDHEN and CDR2 SYDVKM. V was pared by 0 bases and J by 3 bases, with 18 bases between. The CDR3 nucleotides read TGTGCCAGCAGTTTATGGGGAGGGGGACACTCCTTCTACGAGCAGTACTTC. It yields the protein CASSLWGGGHSFYEQYF. The full variable domain, completed using reference TRBV28 and TRBJ2-7, is DVKVTQSSRYLVKRTGEKVFLECVQDMDHENMFWYRQDPGLGLRLIYFSYDVKMKEKGDIPEGYSVSREKKERFSLILESASTNQTSMYLCASSLWGGGHSFYEQYFGPGTRLTVT.

The V gene is TRBV25-1, the J gene TRBJ2-1; the match to TRBD2 covers 8 bases. CDR3 length: 16 amino acids. CDR1 and CDR2 (germline): MGHDK, SYGVNS. The V and J ends lost 3 bases and 0 bases, in that order; junction bases with no gene match: 4. The CDR3 DNA reads TGTGCCAGCAGTGATCAGCTAGCGGGCTCCTACAATGAGCAGTTCTTC. Amino acid sequence: CASSDQLAGSYNEQFF.

The genes are TRBV12-3 or TRBV12-4 and TRBJ2-7; 9 bases map to TRBD2. The V and J ends lost 4 bases and 8 bases, in that order; junction bases with no gene match: 6. This CDR3 has 13 amino acids. The DNA of the CDR3 is TGTGCCAGCAGTTCCCCATCTAGCGGGAAGCAGTACTTC. Translating it yields CASSSPSSGKQYF.

The chain combines TRBV20-1 with TRBJ2-7, with 10 bases matching TRBD2. V shed 0 bases, J shed 1 base, and the junction held 6 bases outside the gene matches. The CDR3 contains 16 residues. Germline CDR1 is DFQATT and CDR2 is SNEGSKA (reference sequence). The CDR3 protein is CSARDRAGGLSYEQYF. In DNA form, the CDR3 reads TGCAGTGCTAGAGATCGAGCGGGAGGGTTGTCCTACGAGCAGTACTTC.

This chain joins TRBV5-8 and TRBJ2-6; maybe TRBD1 (5 bases). The CDR3 extends over 18 amino acids. Germline V gives CDR1 SGHTS, CDR2 YDEGEE. V dropped 1 base and J dropped 0 bases, with 14 bases sitting between them. DNA for the CDR3: TGTGCCAGCAGCTTGTCCGACAGCTTAAGCTCTGGGGCCAACGTCCTGACTTTC. Amino acid sequence: CASSLSDSLSSGANVLTF.

The gene calls are TRBV3-1 and TRBJ2-5; 11 nucleotides line up with TRBD2. The germline CDR1 and CDR2 sequences are LGHDT and YNNKEL (reference sequence). The length of the CDR3 is 17 residues. V dropped 0 bases and J dropped 5; count of bases not matched to a gene: 8. CDR3: CASSQDWGLAAGETQYF. The CDR3 DNA reads as TGTGCCAGCAGCCAAGATTGGGGACTAGCGGCGGGGGAGACCCAGTACTTC.

The chain is built from TRBV19 and TRBJ1-5; maybe TRBD1 (5 bases). Trimming removed 3 bases from V and 6 bases from J, with 18 bases in between. CDR1 and CDR2 from the germline V gene are LNHDA and SQIVND (reference sequence). The CDR3 runs to 16 residues. In nucleotides, the CDR3 is TGTGCCAGTAGTATTCAGTTGGGACCCCCGGGTCAGCCCCAGCATTTT. Protein sequence: CASSIQLGPPGQPQHF.

V and J are TRBV12-3 or TRBV12-4 and TRBJ1-1; 7 bases are a match to TRBD1. The V gene end was trimmed by 5 bases and the J gene end by 10 bases; junction bases not matched to a gene: 4. This CDR3 contains 11 residues. The CDR3: CASSTGAGAFF. In nucleotides, the CDR3 is TGTGCCAGCAGTACAGGGGCGGGAGCTTTCTTT.

This chain links TRBV10-3 with TRBJ2-1; D not certain. V shed 3 bases and J shed 5 bases, with 5 bases lying between them. Per germline, CDR1 ENHRY and CDR2 SYGVKD. This CDR3 region has 12 residues. Here the CDR3 reads CAISEQNNEQFF. The CDR3 coding sequence is TGTGCCATCAGTGAACAAAACAATGAGCAGTTCTTC.

CDR3 amino acids: CASSRLAGDADTQYF. The DNA for the CDR3 is TGTGCCAGCAGCCGGCTAGCGGGAGACGCGGATACGCAGTATTTT. The rearrangement links TRBV6-2 or TRBV6-3 to TRBJ2-3, with TRBD2 matching over 10 bases. This CDR3 comprises 15 residues. The V and J ends lost 6 bases and 6 bases, in that order; junction bases with no gene match: 9. Germline V lookup: CDR1 MNHEY, CDR2 SVGEGT.

V and J are TRBV24-1 and TRBJ2-2, with D possibly matching TRBD2 (5 bases). Trimming cost V 4 bases and J 6 bases, with 17 bases left between them. CDR3 length: 16 residues. Germline assignment: CDR1 KGHDR and CDR2 SFDVKD. The CDR3 DNA follows: TGTGCCACCAGTGACCAGACTACTAGGTCGGCCGGGGAGCTGTTTTTT. Translating gives CATSDQTTRSAGELFF.

This chain connects TRBV29-1 to TRBJ2-7; D is unresolved. Germline CDR1 SQVTM, CDR2 ANQGSEA. This CDR3 region has 13 residues. Trimming stripped 7 bases from V and 2 bases from J, with 15 bases between. The chain's CDR3 is CSAVVGRAYEQYF. In DNA, the CDR3 is TGCAGCGCCGTCGTTGGACGGGCCTACGAGCAGTACTTC.

Only one count was recorded for this clonotype. The CDR3 reads CASSQQAGGPYEQYF. The CDR3, as DNA: TGCGCCAGCAGCCAACAGGCGGGAGGGCCTTACGAGCAGTACTTC. This rearrangement joins TRBV4-3 to TRBJ2-7; 9 bases align to TRBD2. Germline trimming cut 2 bases from V and 4 bases from J; bases unmatched to any gene: 6. Germline CDR1 is LGHNA and CDR2 is YSLEER. This CDR3 is 15 amino acids long.

This clonotype has a single count. The rearrangement links TRBV28 to TRBJ2-7; 8 bases fit TRBD2. There are 18 residues in the CDR3. Germline-derived CDR1 and CDR2 are MDHEN and SYDVKM. J gave up 2 bases and V 1 base, and 13 bases lay outside the gene matches. CDR3 protein: CASSLSPFYAGGTYEQYF. CDR3 nucleotide sequence: TGTGCCAGCAGTTTATCCCCATTTTATGCGGGAGGAACCTACGAGCAGTACTTC. The complete variable domain, with remaining parts taken from reference TRBV28 and TRBJ2-7, reads DVKVTQSSRYLVKRTGEKVFLECVQDMDHENMFWYRQDPGLGLRLIYFSYDVKMKEKGDIPEGYSVSREKKERFSLILESASTNQTSMYLCASSLSPFYAGGTYEQYFGPGTRLTVT.